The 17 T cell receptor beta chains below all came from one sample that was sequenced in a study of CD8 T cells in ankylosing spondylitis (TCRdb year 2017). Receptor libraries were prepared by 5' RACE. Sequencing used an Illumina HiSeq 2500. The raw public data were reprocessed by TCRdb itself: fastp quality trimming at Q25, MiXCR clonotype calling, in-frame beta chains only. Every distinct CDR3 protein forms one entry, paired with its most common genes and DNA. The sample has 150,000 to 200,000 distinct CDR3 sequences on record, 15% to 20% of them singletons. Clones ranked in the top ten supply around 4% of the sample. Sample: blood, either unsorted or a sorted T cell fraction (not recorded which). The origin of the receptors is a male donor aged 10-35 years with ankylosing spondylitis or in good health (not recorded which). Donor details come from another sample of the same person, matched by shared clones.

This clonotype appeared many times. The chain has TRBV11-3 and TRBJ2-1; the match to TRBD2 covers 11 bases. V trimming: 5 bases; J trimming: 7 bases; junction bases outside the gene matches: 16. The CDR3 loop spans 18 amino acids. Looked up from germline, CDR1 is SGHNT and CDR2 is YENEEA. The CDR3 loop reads CASSPTNFLAGGFNEQFF. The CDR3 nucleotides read TGTGCCAGCAGCCCCACTAATTTCCTAGCGGGAGGTTTTAATGAGCAGTTCTTC.

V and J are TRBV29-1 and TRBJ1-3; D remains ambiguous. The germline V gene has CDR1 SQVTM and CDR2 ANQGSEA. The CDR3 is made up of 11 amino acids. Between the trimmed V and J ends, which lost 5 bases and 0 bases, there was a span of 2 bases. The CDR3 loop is CSVYSGNTIYF. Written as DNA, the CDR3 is TGCAGCGTTTACTCTGGAAACACCATATATTTT.

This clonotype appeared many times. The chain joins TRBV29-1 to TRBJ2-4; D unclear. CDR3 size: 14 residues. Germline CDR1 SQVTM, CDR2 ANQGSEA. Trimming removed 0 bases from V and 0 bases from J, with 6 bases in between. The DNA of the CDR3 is TGCAGCGTTGAAGATCCTCTAGCCAAAAACATTCAGTACTTC. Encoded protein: CSVEDPLAKNIQYF.

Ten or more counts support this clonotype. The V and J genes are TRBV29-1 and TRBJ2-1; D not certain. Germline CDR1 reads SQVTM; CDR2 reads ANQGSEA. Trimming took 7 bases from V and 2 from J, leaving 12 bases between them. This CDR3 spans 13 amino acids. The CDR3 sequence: CSATTQTYNEQFF. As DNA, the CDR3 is TGCAGCGCCACAACTCAGACCTACAATGAGCAGTTCTTC.

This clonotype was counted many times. This CDR3 is CASSQSPAGVRETQYF. Here the CDR3 DNA reads TGCGCCAGCAGCCAAAGTCCCGCAGGGGTACGGGAGACCCAGTACTTC. The rearrangement links TRBV4-1 to TRBJ2-5; weak D call: TRBD1 (6 bases). V dropped 2 bases and J dropped 5 bases, with 18 bases sitting between them. Germline CDR1 reads MGHRA; CDR2 reads YSYEKL. The CDR3 consists of 16 residues.

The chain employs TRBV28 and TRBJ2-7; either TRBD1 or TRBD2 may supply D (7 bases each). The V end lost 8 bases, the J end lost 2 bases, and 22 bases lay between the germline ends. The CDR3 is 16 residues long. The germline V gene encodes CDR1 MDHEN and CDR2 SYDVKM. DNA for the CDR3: TGTGCCAGCCGGGGGACAGCTTGGACTAGACCCTACGAGCAGTACTTC. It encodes CASRGTAWTRPYEQYF.

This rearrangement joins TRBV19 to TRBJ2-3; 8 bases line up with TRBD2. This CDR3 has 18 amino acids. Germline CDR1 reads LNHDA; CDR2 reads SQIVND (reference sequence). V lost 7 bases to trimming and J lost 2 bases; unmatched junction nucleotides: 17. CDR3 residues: CASTIGGVRGVITDTQYF. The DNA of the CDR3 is TGTGCCAGTACCATCGGTGGAGTGCGGGGGGTTATCACAGATACGCAGTATTTT. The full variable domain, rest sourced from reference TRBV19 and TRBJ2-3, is DGGITQSPKYLFRKEGQNVTLSCEQNLNHDAMYWYRQDPGQGLRLIYYSQIVNDFQKGDIAEGYSVSREKKESFPLTVTSAQKNPTAFYLCASTIGGVRGVITDTQYFGPGTRLTVL.

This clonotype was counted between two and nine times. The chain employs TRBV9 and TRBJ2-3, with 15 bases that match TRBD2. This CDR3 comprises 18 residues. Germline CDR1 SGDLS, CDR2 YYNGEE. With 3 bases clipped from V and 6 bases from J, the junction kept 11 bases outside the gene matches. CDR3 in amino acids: CASSGAGTSGRPGDTQYF. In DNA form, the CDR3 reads TGTGCCAGCAGCGGCGCGGGGACTAGCGGGAGGCCTGGGGATACGCAGTATTTT.

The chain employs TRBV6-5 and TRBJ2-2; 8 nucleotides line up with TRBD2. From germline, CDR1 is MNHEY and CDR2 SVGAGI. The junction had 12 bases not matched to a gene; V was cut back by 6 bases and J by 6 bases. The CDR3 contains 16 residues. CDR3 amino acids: CASSSGGGRLPGELFF. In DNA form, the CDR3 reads TGTGCCAGCAGCTCTGGGGGCGGGAGGTTGCCCGGGGAGCTGTTTTTT.

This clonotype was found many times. The DNA for the CDR3 is TGTGCCAGCAGTTACGGGGGGCGCGATGAGCAGTTCTTC. It codes for CASSYGGRDEQFF. J is TRBJ2-1 and V is TRBV6-5; D may correspond to TRBD1 or TRBD2 (6 bases each). Trimming removed 2 bases at V and 8 bases at J, with 10 bases between. The CDR3 extends over 13 amino acids. Germline V gene lookup returns CDR1 MNHEY and CDR2 SVGAGI.

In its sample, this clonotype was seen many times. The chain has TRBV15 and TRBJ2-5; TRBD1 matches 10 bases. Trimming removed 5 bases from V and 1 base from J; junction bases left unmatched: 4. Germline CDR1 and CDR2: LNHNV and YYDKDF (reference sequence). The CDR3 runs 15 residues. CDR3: CATSGRTGGQETQYF. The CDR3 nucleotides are TGTGCCACCAGCGGACGGACAGGGGGCCAAGAGACCCAGTACTTC.

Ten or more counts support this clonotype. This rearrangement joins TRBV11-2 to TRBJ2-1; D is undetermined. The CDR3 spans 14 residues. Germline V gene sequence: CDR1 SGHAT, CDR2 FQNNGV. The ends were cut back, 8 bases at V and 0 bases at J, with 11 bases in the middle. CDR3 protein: CASQRLSSYNEQFF. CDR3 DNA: TGTGCCAGCCAGAGATTAAGCTCCTACAATGAGCAGTTCTTC.

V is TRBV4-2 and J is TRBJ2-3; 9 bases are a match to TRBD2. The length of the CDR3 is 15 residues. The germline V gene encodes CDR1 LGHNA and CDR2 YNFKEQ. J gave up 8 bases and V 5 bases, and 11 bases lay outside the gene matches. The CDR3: CASSLDSGGPRTQYF. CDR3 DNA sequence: TGTGCCAGCAGCTTAGATAGCGGGGGCCCCCGTACGCAGTATTTT.

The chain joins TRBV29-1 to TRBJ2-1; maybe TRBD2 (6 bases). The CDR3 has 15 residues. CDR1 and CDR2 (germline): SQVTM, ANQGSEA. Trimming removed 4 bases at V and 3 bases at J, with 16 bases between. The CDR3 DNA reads TGCAGCGTTGGAGGGGCGGGACGTAACTACAATGAGCAGTTCTTC. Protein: CSVGGAGRNYNEQFF.

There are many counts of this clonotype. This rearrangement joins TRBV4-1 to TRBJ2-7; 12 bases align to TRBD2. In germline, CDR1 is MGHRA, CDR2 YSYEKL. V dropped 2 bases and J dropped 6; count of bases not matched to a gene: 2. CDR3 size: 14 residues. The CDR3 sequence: CASSQRTSGAEQYV. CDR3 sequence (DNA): TGCGCCAGCAGCCAAAGGACTAGCGGGGCCGAGCAGTACGTC.

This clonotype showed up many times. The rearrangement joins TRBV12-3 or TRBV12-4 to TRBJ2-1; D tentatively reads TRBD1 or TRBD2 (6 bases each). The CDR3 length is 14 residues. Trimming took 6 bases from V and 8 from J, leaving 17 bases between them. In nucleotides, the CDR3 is TGTGCCAGCAGCTCCACGGTCGGGGGCCATGAGCAGTTCTTC. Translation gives CASSSTVGGHEQFF.

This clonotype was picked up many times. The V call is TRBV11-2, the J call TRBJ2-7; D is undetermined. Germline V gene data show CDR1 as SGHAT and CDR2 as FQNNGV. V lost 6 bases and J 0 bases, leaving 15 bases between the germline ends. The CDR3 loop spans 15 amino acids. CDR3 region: CASSIGIGFSYEQYV. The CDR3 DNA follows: TGTGCCAGCAGTATCGGTATTGGGTTCTCCTACGAGCAGTACGTC.